The TCR beta chain described here comes from a study of CD8 T cells in ankylosing spondylitis. Overall study findings and caveats: The study identified a TCR beta motif of several highly homologous variants that appeared characteristic of ankylosing spondylitis blood.

CDR1 and CDR2 (germline): SSHAT, FNYEAQ (reference sequence). The germline V and J ends were trimmed by 5 bases and 8 bases, with 14 bases remaining between them. The CDR3 totals 13 residues. TCRdb used MiXCR to reprocess the 5' RACE reads, holding one entry per CDR3 protein. This table holds roughly 220,000 distinct CDR3 sequences, approximately 20% found once. About this clonotype itself: Its antigen remains unknown.

The TCR comes from a male donor with ankylosing spondylitis. Specimen: blood, either unsorted or a sorted T cell fraction (not recorded which). The genes are TRBV7-7 and TRBJ2-3, with a tentative D call TRBD1 (5 bases). The DNA for the CDR3 is TGTGCCAGCAGCCAAGGGGTTATGGGTACGCAGTATTTT. Its translation is CASSQGVMGTQYF. Looking up the rest from reference TRBV7-7 and TRBJ2-3 gives the full variable domain: GAGVSQSPRYKVTKRGQDVTLRCDPISSHATLYWYQQALGQGPEFLTYFNYEAQPDKSGLPSDRFSAERPEGSISTLTIQRTEQRDSAMYRCASSQGVMGTQYFGPGTRLTVL.